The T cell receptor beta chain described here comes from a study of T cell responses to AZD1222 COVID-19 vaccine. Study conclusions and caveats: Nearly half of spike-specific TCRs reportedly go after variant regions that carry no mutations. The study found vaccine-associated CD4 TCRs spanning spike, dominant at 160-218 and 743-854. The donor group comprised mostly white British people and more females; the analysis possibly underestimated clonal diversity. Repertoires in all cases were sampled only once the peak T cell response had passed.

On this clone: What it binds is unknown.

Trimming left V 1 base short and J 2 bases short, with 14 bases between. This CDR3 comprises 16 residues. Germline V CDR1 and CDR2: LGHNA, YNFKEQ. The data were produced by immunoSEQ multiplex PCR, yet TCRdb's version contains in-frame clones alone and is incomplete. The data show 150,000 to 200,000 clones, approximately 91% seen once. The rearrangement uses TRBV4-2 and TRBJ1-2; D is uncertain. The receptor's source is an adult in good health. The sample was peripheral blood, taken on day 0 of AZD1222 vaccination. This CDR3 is CASSQVKVGPNYGYTF. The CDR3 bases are TGTGCCAGCAGCCAAGTCAAAGTGGGCCCGAACTATGGCTACACCTTC.